Listed here are 12 T cell receptor beta chains from one sample, sequenced in a study of T cell responses to AZD1222 COVID-19 vaccine. Using immunoSEQ multiplex PCR, the repertoire was profiled, and TCRdb retains in-frame clones only, with some absent. The data hold about 73,000 clones, with about 91% observed a single time. Sequenced here: peripheral blood, sampled 28 days after the second AZD1222 dose. Source of these receptors: an adult who received the AZD1222 COVID-19 vaccine.

The rearrangement joins TRBV19 to TRBJ1-2; 7 bases are a match to TRBD1. V shed 5 bases and J 7 bases; nucleotides not matched to a gene: 7. Germline-derived CDR1 and CDR2 are LNHDA and SQIVND (reference sequence). CDR3 length equals 13 residues. The CDR3 region has the DNA TGTGCCAGTAGTCCTCTGGACAGGAGTGGCTACACCTTC. This encodes CASSPLDRSGYTF.

V is TRBV27 and J is TRBJ2-1; D possibly corresponds to TRBD2 (6 bases). CDR3 length equals 14 residues. V lost 0 bases, J lost 4 bases, and 7 bases lay in between. Looked up from germline, CDR1 is MNHEY and CDR2 is SMNVEV (reference sequence). The CDR3, as DNA: TGTGCCAGCAGTTTATCGGGGACTTACAATGAGCAGTTCTTC. Protein product: CASSLSGTYNEQFF.

The chain couples TRBV14 to TRBJ2-5, with 9 bases matching TRBD2. Per germline, CDR1 SGHDN and CDR2 FVKESK. CDR3 length: 15 amino acids. V lost 4 bases and J lost 1; bases outside the gene matches: 4. CDR3 amino acids: CASSLLAGTQETQYF. The CDR3 region has the DNA TGTGCCAGCAGCCTCCTAGCGGGGACCCAAGAGACCCAGTACTTC.

As regards this clone: The sample has other DNA sequences that encode this CDR3 too. This sequence joins TRBV5-4 and TRBJ2-2; D may be TRBD1 (5 bases). Germline V gene data show CDR1 as SGHNT and CDR2 as YYREEE (reference sequence). V gave up 1 base and J gave up 5 bases, with 9 bases separating them. CDR3 size: 14 residues. In DNA form, the CDR3 reads TGTGCCAGCAGCTTGCAGGGCGGAACCGGGGAGCTGTTTTTT. It specifies CASSLQGGTGELFF. Complete variable domain (other parts from reference TRBV5-4 and TRBJ2-2): ETGVTQSPTHLIKTRGQQVTLRCSSQSGHNTVSWYQQALGQGPQFIFQYYREEENGRGNFPPRFSGLQFPNYSSELNVNALELDDSALYLCASSLQGGTGELFFGEGSRLTVL.

The chain carries TRBV10-3 and TRBJ1-1; a possible D gene is TRBD1 (6 bases). Trimming cost V 7 bases and J 1 base, with 10 bases left between them. Germline V gives CDR1 ENHRY, CDR2 SYGVKD. The length of the CDR3 is 13 residues. In DNA form, the CDR3 reads TGTGCCATCAACACAGGGAAGAACACTGAAGCTTTCTTT. Translation: CAINTGKNTEAFF.

This clone was seen a few times. The sample carries other DNA sequences with the same CDR3. Here the CDR3 reads CASSVGGETQYF. CDR3 bases: TGTGCCAGCAGCGTAGGGGGAGAGACCCAGTACTTC. The chain joins TRBV9 to TRBJ2-5; no reliable D call. The germline V gene encodes CDR1 SGDLS and CDR2 YYNGEE. CDR3 length: 12 amino acids. The V and J ends lost 0 bases and 4 bases respectively, with 4 bases between them.

Notes on this clone: Its ends do not fully match the called genes, so a read error is possible. This sample includes further DNA sequences coding for the same CDR3. The chain links TRBV7-3 to TRBJ2-2; 7 bases are a match to TRBD2. CDR1 is SGHTA, CDR2 FQGTGA, per germline. The CDR3 contains 16 residues. The CDR3 is CASSLTSGANTGELFF. CDR3 nucleotides: TGTGCCAGCAGCCTAACCAGCGGGGCGAACACCGGGGAGCTGTTTTTT.

This sequence joins TRBV5-6 and TRBJ1-3; no definite D call. The CDR3 contains 12 residues. Germline CDR1 and CDR2: SGHDT and YYEEEE. V was clipped by 3 bases and J by 3 bases, with 4 bases between them. CDR3 sequence: CASSYFGNTIYF. The CDR3 bases are TGTGCCAGCAGCTACTTTGGAAACACCATATATTTT.

J is TRBJ2-5 and V is TRBV27, with unresolved D. Germline V gene lookup returns CDR1 MNHEY and CDR2 SMNVEV (reference sequence). The V and J ends lost 2 bases and 4 bases respectively, with 14 bases between them. This CDR3 spans 15 amino acids. The CDR3 DNA follows: TGTGCCAGCAGTTTAACCCCAATTGGCGGAGAGACCCAGTACTTC. It encodes CASSLTPIGGETQYF.

The chain combines TRBV6-2 or TRBV6-3 with TRBJ2-1, with TRBD2 identical over 9 bases. The CDR3 loop spans 18 amino acids. V trimming: 0 bases; J trimming: 2 bases; junction bases outside the gene matches: 8. In germline, CDR1 is MNHEY, CDR2 SVGEGT. The CDR3: CASSYSRGLAGTYNEQFF. In DNA form, the CDR3 reads TGTGCCAGCAGTTACTCCCGGGGGCTAGCGGGGACCTACAATGAGCAGTTCTTC.

The chain is built from TRBV9 and TRBJ2-3; D is unresolved. The CDR3 length is 13 residues. Germline CDR1 is SGDLS and CDR2 is YYNGEE. V lost 0 bases and J 6 bases, leaving 8 bases between the germline ends. The CDR3, as DNA: TGTGCCAGCAGCGTAGCCTATCGGGATACGCAGTATTTT. The encoded protein is CASSVAYRDTQYF. The entire variable domain, with the rest obtained from reference TRBV9 and TRBJ2-3, is as follows: DSGVTQTPKHLITATGQRVTLRCSPRSGDLSVYWYQQSLDQGLQFLIQYYNGEERAKGNILERFSAQQFPDLHSELNLSSLELGDSALYFCASSVAYRDTQYFGPGTRLTVL.

This chain uses TRBV30 with TRBJ2-4, with TRBD1 as a possible D gene (5 bases). Germline V gene sequence: CDR1 GTSNPN, CDR2 SVGIG (reference sequence). V dropped 2 bases and J dropped 1 base, with 9 bases sitting between them. This CDR3 is built from 14 residues. As DNA, the CDR3 is TGTGCCTGGAGTCCCAGGGCGGCCAAAAACATTCAGTACTTC. The encoded protein is CAWSPRAAKNIQYF.